The 9 T cell receptor beta chains listed next were all sequenced from one sample in a study of cytomegalovirus exposure and HLA in healthy donors. PCR used 60 Vbeta primers and 13 Jbeta primers. Using immunoSEQ multiplex PCR, the repertoire was profiled, and TCRdb retains in-frame clones only, with some absent. The sample holds hundreds of thousands of clones; approximately 79% are singletons and the top ten take around 1.7%. Source material: PBMCs. These receptor sequences come from a man aged 18 to 35 in good health and CMV-seronegative.

This clone appeared once. V and J are TRBV4-1 and TRBJ2-5, with 9 bases fitting TRBD2. V dropped 4 bases and J dropped 5; count of bases not matched to a gene: 14. The CDR3 loop spans 17 amino acids. Germline CDR1 MGHRA, CDR2 YSYEKL. The CDR3 DNA sequence: TGCGCCAGCAGCCGCAGCGGTGGGGCTAGCGGGGAGGAGACCCAGTACTTC. It is translated as CASSRSGGASGEETQYF.

The chain is built from TRBV28 and TRBJ1-5, with TRBD1 matching 9 bases. This CDR3 region has 16 residues. Germline V lookup: CDR1 MDHEN, CDR2 SYDVKM. Unmatched junction bases numbered 7, after V lost 4 bases and J lost 3 bases. CDR3 sequence (DNA): TGTGCCAGCAGTTCTGGGACAGGGAGTGACAATCAGCCCCAGCATTTT. Encoded protein: CASSSGTGSDNQPQHF.

This clone has just one count. This chain links TRBV5-4 with TRBJ2-7; 8 bases line up with TRBD1. The CDR3 totals 13 residues. Per the germline V gene, CDR1 is SGHNT and CDR2 is YYREEE (reference sequence). V was pared by 4 bases and J by 6 bases, with 6 bases of the junction left unmatched. CDR3 sequence (DNA): TGTGCCAGCAGCCTCAAGGGACAGGCCGAGCAGTACTTC. Translated, it gives CASSLKGQAEQYF.

The rearrangement joins TRBV7-9 to TRBJ1-2; maybe TRBD1 (5 bases). CDR1 is SEHNR, CDR2 FQNEAQ, per germline (reference sequence). The CDR3 contains 15 residues. V lost 3 bases to trimming and J lost 6 bases, with 17 bases between them. In DNA, the CDR3 is TGTGCCAGCAGCTTTGTATCCATTGGACAAAATGGCTACACCTTC. Protein: CASSFVSIGQNGYTF.

The V and J genes are TRBV13 and TRBJ2-7; TRBD2 matches 8 bases. The CDR3 consists of 13 residues. Germline CDR1 is PRHDT and CDR2 is FYEKMQ (reference sequence). The J segment lost 4 bases and the V segment lost 5 bases, leaving 4 bases of the junction unmatched. CDR3 residues: CASSLGLGYEQYF. DNA for the CDR3: TGTGCCAGCAGCCTGGGACTAGGTTACGAGCAGTACTTC.

The rearrangement links TRBV6-5 to TRBJ2-7; 11 nucleotides agree with TRBD2. With 5 bases clipped from V and 5 bases from J, the junction kept 8 bases outside the gene matches. The CDR3 is 15 amino acids. Germline lookup yields CDR1 MNHEY and CDR2 SVGAGI. CDR3 residues: CASSTRLAGLNEQYF. In DNA, the CDR3 is TGTGCCAGCAGTACACGACTAGCGGGATTGAACGAGCAGTACTTC.

CDR3 nucleotides: TGCAGCGTTGAGTGGTATGGGGGGGGGAACAAGGGCTACACCTTC. Its protein product is CSVEWYGGGNKGYTF. The chain combines TRBV29-1 with TRBJ1-2; TRBD1 might be the D (5 bases). CDR1 is SQVTM and CDR2 is ANQGSEA in the germline V gene. V shed 3 bases and J shed 8 bases, with 22 bases lying between them. The CDR3 consists of 15 residues.

This clone was recorded a few times. V usage is TRBV4-2 and J usage is TRBJ2-1, with 15 bases matching TRBD2. The CDR3 sequence is 14 residues long. Germline-derived CDR1 and CDR2 are LGHNA and YNFKEQ. V lost 4 bases and J lost 15; bases outside the gene matches: 7. The CDR3 DNA sequence: TGTGCCAGCAGCCCCGGGACTAGCGGGGGGAGACGGTTCTTC. It is translated as CASSPGTSGGRRFF.

V is TRBV29-1 and J is TRBJ1-1; 8 bases are a match to TRBD1. CDR1 is SQVTM and CDR2 is ANQGSEA in the germline V gene. The CDR3 runs 14 residues. The V and J ends lost 1 base and 4 bases, in that order; junction bases with no gene match: 5. The CDR3 sequence is CSVEAGQGVTEAFF. CDR3 nucleotide sequence: TGCAGCGTTGAAGCTGGACAGGGTGTCACTGAAGCTTTCTTT.